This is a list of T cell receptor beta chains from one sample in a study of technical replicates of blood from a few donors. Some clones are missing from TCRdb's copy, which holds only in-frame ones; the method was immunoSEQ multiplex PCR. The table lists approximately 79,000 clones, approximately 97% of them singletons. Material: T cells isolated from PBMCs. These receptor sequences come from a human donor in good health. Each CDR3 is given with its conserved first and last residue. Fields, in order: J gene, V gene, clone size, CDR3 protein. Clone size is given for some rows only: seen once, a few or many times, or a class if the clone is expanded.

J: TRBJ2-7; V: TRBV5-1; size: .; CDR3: CASSYPGSQGEQYF
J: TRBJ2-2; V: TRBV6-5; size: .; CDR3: CASSYPGGSGELFF
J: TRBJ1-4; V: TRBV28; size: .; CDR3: CASSFHLTATNEKLFF
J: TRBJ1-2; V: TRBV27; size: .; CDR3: CASSPGSNYGYTF
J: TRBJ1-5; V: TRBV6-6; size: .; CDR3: CASSYSTVTTGKAQHF
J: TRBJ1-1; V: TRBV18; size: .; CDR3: CASSPPDRPNTEAFF
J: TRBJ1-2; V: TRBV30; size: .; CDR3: CAWSLDYGYTF
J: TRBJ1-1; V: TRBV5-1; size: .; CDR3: CASSRGQGGNTEAFF
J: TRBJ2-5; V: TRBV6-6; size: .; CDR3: CASSHSRDETQYF
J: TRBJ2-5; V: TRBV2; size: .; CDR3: CASSADERYQETQYF
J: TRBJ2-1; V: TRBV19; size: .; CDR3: CASSIPSGTSYNEQFF
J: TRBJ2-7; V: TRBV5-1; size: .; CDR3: CASSLFIIGSYEQYF
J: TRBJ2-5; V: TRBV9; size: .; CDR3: CASAQGGQETQYF
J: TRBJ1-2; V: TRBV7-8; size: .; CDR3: CASSLVGEGRNYGYTF
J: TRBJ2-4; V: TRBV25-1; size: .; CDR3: CASSGGPKNIQYF
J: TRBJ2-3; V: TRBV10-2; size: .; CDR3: CASSTLAGGGDTQYF
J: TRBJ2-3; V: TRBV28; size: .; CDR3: CASSLGQGATDTQYF
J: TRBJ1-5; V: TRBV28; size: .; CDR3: CASVIAEDSYSNQPQHF
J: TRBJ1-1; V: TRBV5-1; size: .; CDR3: CASSLVTEGEAFF
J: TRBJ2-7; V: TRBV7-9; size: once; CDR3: CASAGGEGQYF
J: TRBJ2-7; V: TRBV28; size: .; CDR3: CASSSPGQGYEQYF
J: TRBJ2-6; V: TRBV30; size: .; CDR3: CAWSGKQGSSGANVLTF
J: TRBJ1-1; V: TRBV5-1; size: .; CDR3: CASSLAAITEAFF
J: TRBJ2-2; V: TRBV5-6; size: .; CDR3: CASSFGRYTGELFF
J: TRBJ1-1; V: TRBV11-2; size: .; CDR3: CASSLSVQENTEAFF
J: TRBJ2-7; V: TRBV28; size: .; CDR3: CASSSSGRQTYEQYF
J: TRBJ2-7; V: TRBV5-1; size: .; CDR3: CASSLTRFYEQYF
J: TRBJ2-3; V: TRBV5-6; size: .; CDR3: CASSRSGGARDTQYF
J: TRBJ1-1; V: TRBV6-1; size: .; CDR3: CASSEVWDRGLTEAFF
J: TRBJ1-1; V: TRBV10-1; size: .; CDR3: CASSDTKGTGEAFF
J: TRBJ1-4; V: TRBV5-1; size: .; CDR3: CASSFDDRLNEKLFF
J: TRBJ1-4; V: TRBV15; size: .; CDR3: CATSRYTTGRNEKLFF
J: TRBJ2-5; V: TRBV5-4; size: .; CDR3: CASSPTSGDQETQYF
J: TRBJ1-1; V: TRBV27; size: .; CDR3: CASSLSRVSGAFF
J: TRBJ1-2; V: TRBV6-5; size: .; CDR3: CASSSTGPLGYTF
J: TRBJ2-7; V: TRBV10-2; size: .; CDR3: CASSTGASSYEQYF
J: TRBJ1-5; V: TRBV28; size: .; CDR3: CASSFRSANNQPQHF
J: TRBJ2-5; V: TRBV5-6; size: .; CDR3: CASSFGETQYF
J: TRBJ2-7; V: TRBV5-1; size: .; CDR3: CASSFTGYEQYF
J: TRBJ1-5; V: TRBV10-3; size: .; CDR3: CAISESGSGNQPQHF
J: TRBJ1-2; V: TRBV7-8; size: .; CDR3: CASSLDVAQRGYTF
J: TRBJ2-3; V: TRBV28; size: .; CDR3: CASSLRGGRVGYF
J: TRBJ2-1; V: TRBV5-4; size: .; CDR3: CASSFFFASGTYNEQFF
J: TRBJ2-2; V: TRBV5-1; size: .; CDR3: CASSLSSREPTGELFF
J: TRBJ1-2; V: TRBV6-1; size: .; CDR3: CASSPDTYNYGYTF
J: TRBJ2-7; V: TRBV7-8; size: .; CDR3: CASRTSGGMGQYF
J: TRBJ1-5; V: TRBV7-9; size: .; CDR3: CASSSGGNQPQHF
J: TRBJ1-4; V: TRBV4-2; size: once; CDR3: CASSQGTVASRPITNEKLFF
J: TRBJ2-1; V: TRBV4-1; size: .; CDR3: CASSQVRQVGDEQFF
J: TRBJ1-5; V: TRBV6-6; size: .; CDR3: CASRSQGEGHQPQHF
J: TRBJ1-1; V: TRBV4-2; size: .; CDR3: CASSQTRGTEAFF